These T cell receptor beta chains were read from a single sample in a study of cytomegalovirus exposure and HLA in healthy donors. The assay was immunoSEQ multiplex PCR, and TCRdb's table has in-frame clones only and misses some. The table records over 130,000 clones, 70% to 80% of them present only once. The sequenced sample consisted of PBMCs. These receptors were obtained from a human donor in good health. The CDR3 runs from the conserved cysteine through the conserved F or W. A D gene is named only where the DNA matches it firmly. Clone size is not always given. Where it is, it says once, few, many or a class for expanded clones.

TRBV30	TRBD1	.	TRBJ2-7	TGTGCCTCCACCGGGACAGGGCCCTACGAGCAGTACTTC	CASTGTGPYEQYF
TRBV6-1	.	few	TRBJ1-1	TGTGCCAGCAGTAGGAGTGAAGCTTTCTTT	CASSRSEAFF
TRBV5-1	TRBD2	.	TRBJ2-3	TGCGCCAGCAGCCGGGGAGGGATCACAGATACGCAGTATTTT	CASSRGGITDTQYF
TRBV2	.	.	TRBJ2-7	TGTGCCAGCAGACCGACACTCATCCTAGAGCAGTACTTC	CASRPTLILEQYF
TRBV7-2	TRBD1	.	TRBJ2-7	TGTGCCAGCAGACCACCGGGACAGGGGCCCTACGAGCAGTACTTC	CASRPPGQGPYEQYF
TRBV6-5	.	.	TRBJ1-1	TGTGCCAGCAGTTACCACAGGGATTCTGAAGCTTTCTTT	CASSYHRDSEAFF
TRBV2	.	few	TRBJ2-7	TGTGCCAGCAGTGACGACAGAAAGACCTACGAGCAGTACTTC	CASSDDRKTYEQYF
TRBV6-5	TRBD1	.	TRBJ1-2	TGTGCCAGCAGTCGGACAGGGGGGAATCATGGCTACGCCTTC	CASSRTGGNHGYAF
TRBV4-1	.	.	TRBJ2-7	TGCGCCAGCAGCTCGACTGAAGCCTACGAGCAGTACTTC	CASSSTEAYEQYF
TRBV6-1	TRBD2	few	TRBJ2-7	TGTGCCAGCAGTGAAGGGCTAGCGGCGGCCTACGAGCAGTACTTC	CASSEGLAAAYEQYF
TRBV2	TRBD1	.	TRBJ1-2	TGTGCCAGCAGGACATACAGGGGCAGTGGCTACACCTTC	CASRTYRGSGYTF
TRBV29-1	.	.	TRBJ1-1	TGCACCGGACACTTGAACACTGAAGCTTTCTTT	CTGHLNTEAFF
TRBV7-2	.	.	TRBJ1-4	TGTGCCAGCAGCCTTTTGGGCGGGGCGGGTGAAAAACTGTTTTTT	CASSLLGGAGEKLFF
TRBV19	.	.	TRBJ1-5	TGTGCCAGTAGTAGGGCAGCAACAGGCAATCAGCCCCAGCATTTT	CASSRAATGNQPQHF
TRBV4-1	.	.	TRBJ1-2	TGCGCCAGCAGCCAAATAACAGGGAAAGGCTATGGCTACACCTTC	CASSQITGKGYGYTF
TRBV6-5	TRBD1	.	TRBJ2-2	TGTGCCAGCAGTGGGACAGGGTCGAACACCGGGGAGCTGTTTTTT	CASSGTGSNTGELFF
TRBV4-1	.	.	TRBJ2-1	TGCGCCAGCAGCCAAGAAGGAGTATCTGAGAGCTCCTACAATGAGCAGTTCTTC	CASSQEGVSESSYNEQFF
TRBV7-3	TRBD2	.	TRBJ2-7	TGTGCCAGCAGCTTAAATGGCGGGAGGGCCCGGGAGCAGTACTTC	CASSLNGGRAREQYF
TRBV7-6	.	.	TRBJ2-3	TGTGCCAGCAGCTCTACTAGCCAGGTCACAGATACGCAGTATTTT	CASSSTSQVTDTQYF
TRBV6-5	.	.	TRBJ1-1	TGTGCCAGCAGCCGGGAGGGGGAAGCTTTCTTT	CASSREGEAFF
TRBV5-1	.	.	TRBJ2-7	TGCGCCAGCAGCCCCGGACAGTCCTTAGTCTACGAGCAGTACTTC	CASSPGQSLVYEQYF
TRBV19	.	.	TRBJ1-2	TGTGCCAGTAGTATAGACGGAGACTATGGCTACACCTTC	CASSIDGDYGYTF
TRBV7-9	.	few	TRBJ2-1	TGTGCCAGCAGCTTAGGAGCGAGCACCGGGACTTACAATGAGCAGTTCTTC	CASSLGASTGTYNEQFF
TRBV30	.	few	TRBJ1-1	TGTGCCTGTTGGGGGCGGGAAGCTTTCTTT	CACWGREAFF
TRBV30	.	.	TRBJ1-1	TGTGCCTGGAGTGTAGGAGGTCTAAGCACTGAAGCTTTCTTT	CAWSVGGLSTEAFF
TRBV6-5	.	.	TRBJ1-1	TGTGCCAGCAGTGTTCTACAGGGAGGGAGGACTGAAGCTTTCTTT	CASSVLQGGRTEAFF
TRBV7-9	TRBD1	.	TRBJ2-1	TGTGCCAGCAGCCCCCGGGACAGGGACATCTACAATGAGCAGTTCTTC	CASSPRDRDIYNEQFF
TRBV27	TRBD1	.	TRBJ1-1	TGTGCCAGCAGTCCACGGACAGGGCGTGGAGCTTTCTTT	CASSPRTGRGAFF
TRBV7-9	TRBD2	once	TRBJ2-5	TGTGCCAGCAGCCAGACTAGCGGTCCAGGAGGAGAGACCCAGTACTTC	CASSQTSGPGGETQYF
TRBV6-5	.	.	TRBJ1-3	TGTGCCAGCGGACACAGGGTTGAAAACACCATATATTTT	CASGHRVENTIYF
TRBV9	TRBD1	.	TRBJ2-5	TGTGCCAGCAGCGCCGGGCAGGGGGAAAAGTACTTC	CASSAGQGEKYF
TRBV28	TRBD2	.	TRBJ2-7	TGTGCCAGCAGGGGACTAGCGGGAGTTGACGAGCAGTACTTC	CASRGLAGVDEQYF
TRBV2	TRBD1	.	TRBJ2-2	TGTGCCAGCAGTGAGGATCACAGGGGCCTGGCCACCGGGGAGCTGTTTTTT	CASSEDHRGLATGELFF
TRBV7-9	.	.	TRBJ2-5	TGTGCCAGCAGCTTCGCAGGGGTCGGGGAGACCCAGTACTTC	CASSFAGVGETQYF
TRBV6-5	.	.	TRBJ1-4	TGTGCCAGCAGTTACCGTACGGGGGCAACTAATGAAAAACTGTTTTTT	CASSYRTGATNEKLFF
TRBV30	TRBD1	once	TRBJ1-2	TGTGCCTGGAGTTCTCTACCCGGGACAGTCGTTTATGGCTACACCTTC	CAWSSLPGTVVYGYTF
TRBV2	.	.	TRBJ1-2	TGTGCCAGCAGTGAACAGGGGCCAGGCTACACCTTC	CASSEQGPGYTF
TRBV19	TRBD2	.	TRBJ2-1	TGTGCCAGTAGCACCCTGGGGCAGCGGGGGGGTCCTATCTCCTACAATGAGCAGTTCTTC	CASSTLGQRGGPISYNEQFF
TRBV5-1	TRBD2	few	TRBJ2-3	TGCGCCAGCTCAGCCGGGGGGATTACAGATACGCAGTATTTT	CASSAGGITDTQYF
TRBV30	.	.	TRBJ2-5	TGTGCCTGGAATATCGGCCAAGAGACCCAGTACTTC	CAWNIGQETQYF
TRBV7-9	.	.	TRBJ1-4	TGTGCCAGCAGCTTGCGCGTGGCTAATGAAAAACTGTTTTTT	CASSLRVANEKLFF
TRBV5-4	.	.	TRBJ1-2	TGTGCCAGCAGCCTCGGACAGAACTATGGCTACACCTTC	CASSLGQNYGYTF
TRBV14	.	few	TRBJ1-3	TGTGCCAGCAGCCAGACAAACTCTGGAAACACCATATATTTT	CASSQTNSGNTIYF
TRBV6-6	.	.	TRBJ2-2	TGTGCCAGCACCGGGACCGGGGAGCTGTTTTTT	CASTGTGELFF
TRBV14	.	once	TRBJ2-1	TGTGCCAGCAGCCAAGAACTAGGAAGTGAGCAGTTCTTC	CASSQELGSEQFF